These T cell receptor beta chains were read from a single sample in a study of blood T cell repertoires in COVID-19. Clones were sequenced by immunoSEQ multiplex PCR, and TCRdb holds only the in-frame ones, with some missing. Among around 62,000 clones, 80% to 90% were seen once, and the ten largest hold approximately 1.3%. The sample taken for sequencing was peripheral blood. The source of these receptors is a man in his sixties with acute or convalescent COVID-19. Each CDR3 is given with its conserved first and last residue. Clone sizes are given selectively: once, few, many, or a class where the clone is expanded.

J	V	size	CDR3
TRBJ2-5	TRBV19	.	CASSTRTYQETQYF
TRBJ2-5	TRBV15	.	CATSTDRGLGETQYF
TRBJ2-7	TRBV4-2	.	CASSQAPGQDLYEQYF
TRBJ2-1	TRBV6-6	.	CASSYSPSSSYNEQFF
TRBJ1-1	TRBV7-2	.	CASSLDGQGSTEAFF
TRBJ2-3	TRBV7-3	.	CASSPSGQGTDTQYF
TRBJ2-1	TRBV28	.	CASSYSGRAWFF
TRBJ2-3	TRBV10-2	.	CASRRRTGEVGDTQYF
TRBJ2-7	TRBV11-3	.	CASSSDGTVTREQYF
TRBJ1-1	TRBV19	.	CASSIRDRGTTEAFF
TRBJ2-1	TRBV24-1	.	CATSDYTAGGPYNEQFF
TRBJ2-7	TRBV27	medium-sized	CASSPRTQEQYF
TRBJ1-4	TRBV9	.	CASSAKGVINEKLFF
TRBJ1-2	TRBV19	.	CASSPGLRGFNYGYTF
TRBJ1-2	TRBV7-2	.	CASSTTEVNGYTF
TRBJ2-1	TRBV9	.	CASKGRVRDEQFF
TRBJ2-1	TRBV20-1	.	CSASSDSPGGEQFF
TRBJ2-1	TRBV19	.	CASRYRGRVNEQFF
TRBJ2-7	TRBV5-1	.	CASSPGLAGGLSYEQYF
TRBJ2-1	TRBV9	.	CASSSSGRPYPYNEQFF
TRBJ1-4	TRBV7-2	.	CASSLQGQGEEKLFF
TRBJ2-1	TRBV20-1	.	CSASSGVLVF
TRBJ2-5	TRBV7-3	.	CASSLGQGYQETQYF
TRBJ1-3	TRBV19	.	CASSPRGEANTIYF
TRBJ1-2	TRBV28	.	CAIDREVGYGYTF
TRBJ2-7	TRBV6-5	.	CASTGVGGRDYEQYF
TRBJ1-6	TRBV4-3	.	CASSQRQRNSPLHF
TRBJ1-5	TRBV7-8	.	CASSLGEGLSSNQPQHF
TRBJ1-1	TRBV6-5	.	CASSLVGGTTEAFF
TRBJ1-4	TRBV11-2	.	CATQVQANEKLFF
TRBJ2-2	TRBV11-3	.	CASSPGRTGELFF
TRBJ2-2	TRBV9	.	CASSLEARGVANTGELFF
TRBJ1-6	TRBV7-8	.	CASKRGRNSPLHF
TRBJ2-3	TRBV11-3	.	CASSSREGRTDTQYF
TRBJ1-4	TRBV28	once	CASSLVSGPESEKLFF
TRBJ2-1	TRBV4-1	.	CASSQSPFRRTSYNEQFF
TRBJ1-4	TRBV7-2	once	CASSFGQGDAEKLFF
TRBJ1-4	TRBV7-9	.	CASSFPGQGIEEKLFF
TRBJ2-7	TRBV7-8	.	CASSPVGTYEQYF
TRBJ1-5	TRBV6-2/TRBV6-3	.	CASSQRQGNSNQPQHF
TRBJ1-4	TRBV9	.	CASRRGQLNEKLFF
TRBJ2-7	TRBV4-2	.	CASSQDTGVGYEQYF
TRBJ1-5	TRBV18	.	CASSPRQFSSNQPQHF
TRBJ2-2	TRBV19	.	CASSVGTGELFF
TRBJ2-3	TRBV18	.	CASSPGTSTDTQYF
TRBJ2-7	TRBV11-2	.	CASSLALSYEQYF
TRBJ2-7	TRBV27	once	CASSFSGRRTSGTNYEQYF
TRBJ1-5	TRBV28	.	CASREGQGGSNQPQHF
TRBJ2-3	TRBV29-1	.	CSVDRGLLDTQYF